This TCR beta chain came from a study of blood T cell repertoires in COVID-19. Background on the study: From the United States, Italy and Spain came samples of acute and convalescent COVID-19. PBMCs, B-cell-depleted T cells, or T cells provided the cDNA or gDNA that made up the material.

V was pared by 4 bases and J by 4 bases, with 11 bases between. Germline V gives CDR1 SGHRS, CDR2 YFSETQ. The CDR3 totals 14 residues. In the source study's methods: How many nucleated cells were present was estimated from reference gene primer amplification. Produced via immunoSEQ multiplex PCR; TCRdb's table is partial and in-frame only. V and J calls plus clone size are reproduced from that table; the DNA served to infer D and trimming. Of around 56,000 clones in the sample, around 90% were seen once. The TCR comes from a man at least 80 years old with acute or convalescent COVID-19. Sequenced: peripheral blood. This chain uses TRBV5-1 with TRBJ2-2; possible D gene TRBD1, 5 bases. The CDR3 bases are TGCGCCAGCAGCGTCCTTGGGGCCACCGGGGAGCTGTTTTTT. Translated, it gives CASSVLGATGELFF.